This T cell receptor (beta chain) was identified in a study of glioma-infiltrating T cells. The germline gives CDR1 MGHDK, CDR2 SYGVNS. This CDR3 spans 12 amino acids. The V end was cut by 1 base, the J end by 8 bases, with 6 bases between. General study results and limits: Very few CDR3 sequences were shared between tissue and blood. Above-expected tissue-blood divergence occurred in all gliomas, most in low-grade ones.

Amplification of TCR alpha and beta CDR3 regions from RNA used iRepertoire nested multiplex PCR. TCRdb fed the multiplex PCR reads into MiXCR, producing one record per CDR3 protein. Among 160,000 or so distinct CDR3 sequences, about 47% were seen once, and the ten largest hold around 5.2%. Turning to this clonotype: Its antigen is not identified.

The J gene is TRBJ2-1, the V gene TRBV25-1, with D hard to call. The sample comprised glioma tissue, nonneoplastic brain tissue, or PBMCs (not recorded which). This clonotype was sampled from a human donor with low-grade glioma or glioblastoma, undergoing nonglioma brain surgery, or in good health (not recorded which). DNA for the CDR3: TGTGCCAGCAGTGAATTCGCCTATGAGCAGTTCTTC. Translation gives CASSEFAYEQFF. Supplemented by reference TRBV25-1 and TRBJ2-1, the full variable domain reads EADIYQTPRYLVIGTGKKITLECSQTMGHDKMYWYQQDPGMELHLIHYSYGVNSTEKGDLSSESTVSRIRTEHFPLTLESARPSHTSQYLCASSEFAYEQFFGPGTRLTVL.